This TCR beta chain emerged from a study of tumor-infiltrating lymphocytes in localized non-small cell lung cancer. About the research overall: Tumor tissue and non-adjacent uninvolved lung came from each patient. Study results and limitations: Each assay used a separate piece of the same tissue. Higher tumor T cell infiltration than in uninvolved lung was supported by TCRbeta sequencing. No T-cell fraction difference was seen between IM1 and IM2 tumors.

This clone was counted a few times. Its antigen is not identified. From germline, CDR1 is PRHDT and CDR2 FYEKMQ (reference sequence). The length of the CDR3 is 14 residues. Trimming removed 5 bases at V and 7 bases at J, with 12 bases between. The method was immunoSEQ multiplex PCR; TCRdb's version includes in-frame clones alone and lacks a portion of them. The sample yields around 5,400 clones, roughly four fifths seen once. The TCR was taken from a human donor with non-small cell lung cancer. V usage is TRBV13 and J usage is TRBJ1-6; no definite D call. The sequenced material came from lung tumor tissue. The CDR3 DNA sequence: TGTGCCAGCAGCCCCCAAGGGAGGAATTCACCCCTCCACTTT. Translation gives CASSPQGRNSPLHF.